The 31 T cell receptor beta chains given below trace back to one sample, sequenced in a study of response to subunit inactivated influenza vaccine. TCRdb re-called the RT-PCR reads with MiXCR, one entry per CDR3 protein. This repertoire shows 500,000 to 550,000 distinct CDR3 sequences, around 8% found once; its top ten account for 10% to 15%. This material consisted of PBMCs from blood, taken roughly 24 months after vaccination. These receptors were taken from a man in his fifties or sixties who received an inactivated influenza vaccine.

The V gene is TRBV6-1, the J gene TRBJ2-3; TRBD1 agrees at 7 bases. J lost 3 bases, V lost 4 bases, and 10 bases had no gene match. CDR3 length: 16 residues. The germline V gene encodes CDR1 MNHNS and CDR2 SASEGT. DNA for the CDR3: TGTGCCAGCAGTGCGACAGGGTTGAGAAGTACAGATACGCAGTATTTT. Residues: CASSATGLRSTDTQYF.

The CDR3 loop reads CATLAGEEQFF. CDR3 nucleotide sequence: TGTGCCACGTTAGCGGGAGAGGAGCAGTTCTTC. This chain connects TRBV15 to TRBJ2-1; 9 nucleotides align to TRBD2. Germline V lookup: CDR1 LNHNV, CDR2 YYDKDF (reference sequence). This CDR3 spans 11 amino acids. V lost 9 bases, J lost 10 bases, and 4 bases stayed unmatched.

This clonotype was seen many times. The rearrangement links TRBV4-2 to TRBJ2-2; 7 bases align to TRBD2. The CDR3 sequence is 17 residues long. The germline gives CDR1 LGHNA, CDR2 YNFKEQ. Trimming at V came to 3 bases and at J to 4 bases, leaving 11 bases not matched to a gene. CDR3 coding DNA: TGTGCCAGCAGCCACCCCTCGGGGGGAGGTGGCACCGGGGAGCTGTTTTTT. This translates into CASSHPSGGGGTGELFF.

This clonotype was seen a few times. The chain is built from TRBV12-3 or TRBV12-4 and TRBJ2-3; 10 bases are a match to TRBD2. The CDR3 totals 15 residues. V shed 6 bases and J 4 bases; nucleotides not matched to a gene: 7. The CDR3 is CASRPSGGVPDTQYF. The CDR3 region has the DNA TGTGCCAGCAGACCAAGCGGGGGGGTCCCAGATACGCAGTATTTT.

This clonotype was counted at least ten times. The J gene is TRBJ2-2, the V gene TRBV7-2; 7 nucleotides line up with TRBD2. V was clipped by 5 bases and J by 5 bases; unmatched bases: 8. This CDR3 is built from 15 residues. Per germline, CDR1 SGHTA and CDR2 FQGNSA. This CDR3 reads CASSPRGEGTGELFF. The CDR3 DNA reads TGTGCCAGCAGCCCACGGGGGGAGGGTACCGGGGAGCTGTTTTTT.

Details on this clonotype: Just one base apart from a much larger clone, this may be a read error. The chain links TRBV7-2 to TRBJ1-5; D is unresolved. The CDR3 consists of 12 residues. Germline-derived CDR1 and CDR2 are SGHTA and FQGNSA. The DNA of the CDR3 is TGTGCCAGCAGCACGGAAAATCAGCTCCAGCATTTT. Amino acids: CASSTENQLQHF.

This clonotype was observed a few times. V is TRBV7-2 and J is TRBJ2-1; D is unclear. The germline V and J ends were trimmed by 2 bases and 3 bases, with 11 bases remaining between them. This CDR3 spans 15 amino acids. Germline values: CDR1 SGHTA, CDR2 FQGNSA. CDR3 coding DNA: TGTGCCAGCAGCTTAAGCTCCCAGAACTACAATGAGCAGTTCTTC. This gives the protein CASSLSSQNYNEQFF.

This clonotype was found many times. The chain is built from TRBV7-3 and TRBJ2-3; 10 bases align to TRBD1. With 2 bases clipped from V and 3 bases from J, the junction kept 8 bases outside the gene matches. CDR1 is SGHTA and CDR2 is FQGTGA in the germline V gene. The CDR3 extends over 17 amino acids. CDR3 amino acids: CASSLGPGQGITDTQYF. In nucleotides, the CDR3 is TGTGCCAGCAGCTTAGGGCCGGGACAGGGGATTACAGATACGCAGTATTTT. Full variable domain (outside the CDR3, taken from reference TRBV7-3 and TRBJ2-3): GAGVSQTPSNKVTEKGKYVELRCDPISGHTALYWYRQSLGQGPEFLIYFQGTGAADDSGLPNDRFFAVRPEGSVSTLKIQRTERGDSAVYLCASSLGPGQGITDTQYFGPGTRLTVL.

This clonotype has just a few counts. The chain has TRBV6-1 and TRBJ2-1; D possibly corresponds to TRBD2 (7 bases). The CDR3 is made up of 16 amino acids. The ends were cut back, 6 bases at V and 2 bases at J, with 17 bases in the middle. Germline V gene lookup returns CDR1 MNHNS and CDR2 SASEGT. CDR3 in amino acids: CASSSRGEGTYNEQFF. As DNA, the CDR3 is TGTGCCAGCAGCTCAAGGGGGGAGGGAACCTACAATGAGCAGTTCTTC.

The chain links TRBV7-9 to TRBJ2-3; 9 nucleotides match TRBD2. V gave up 11 bases and J gave up 8 bases; unmatched junction bases: 11. This CDR3 is built from 13 residues. Germline CDR1 reads SEHNR; CDR2 reads FQNEAQ (reference sequence). The CDR3 loop reads CAGGSGRKGTQYF. CDR3 coding DNA: TGTGCCGGGGGTAGCGGGAGAAAGGGTACGCAGTATTTT.

In the case of this clonotype: The missing conserved phenylalanine or tryptophan at the end of this CDR3 makes a read error likely. The J gene is TRBJ1-3, the V gene TRBV12-3 or TRBV12-4, with D uncertain. The CDR3 extends over 15 amino acids. V gave up 7 bases and J gave up 2 bases, with 15 bases separating them. CDR3 region: CASTTPGRTGNTIYL. The DNA for the CDR3 is TGTGCCAGCACAACCCCCGGACGAACTGGAAACACCATATATCTT.

V usage is TRBV5-6 and J usage is TRBJ1-1; no clear D. The CDR3 has 15 residues. Between the trimmed V and J ends, which lost 0 bases and 4 bases, there was a span of 13 bases. CDR1 is SGHDT and CDR2 is YYEEEE in the germline V gene. The CDR3 sequence: CASSLVGGMRTEAFF. In nucleotides, the CDR3 is TGTGCCAGCAGCTTGGTAGGCGGGATGCGCACTGAAGCTTTCTTT. The full variable domain, in which reference TRBV5-6 and TRBJ1-1 provide the parts outside the CDR3, is DAGVTQSPTHLIKTRGQQVTLRCSPKSGHDTVSWYQQALGQGPQFIFQYYEEEERQRGNFPDRFSGHQFPNYSSELNVNALLLGDSALYLCASSLVGGMRTEAFFGQGTRLTVV.

This clonotype was recorded many times. This rearrangement joins TRBV2 to TRBJ2-2; D is ambiguous. CDR1 is SNHLY and CDR2 is FYNNEI in the germline V gene. The CDR3 consists of 11 residues. V gave up 6 bases and J gave up 13 bases, with 12 bases separating them. CDR3 loop: CASSPPVGLFF. In DNA form, the CDR3 reads TGTGCCAGCAGCCCCCCGGTGGGGCTGTTTTTT.

This clonotype was found a few times. The chain couples TRBV2 to TRBJ1-6; 7 bases are shared with TRBD1. The CDR3 sequence is 15 residues long. J lost 5 bases, V lost 2 bases, and 3 bases had no gene match. Germline V gene sequence: CDR1 SNHLY, CDR2 FYNNEI. CDR3: CASSEYRGNNSPLHF. In nucleotides, the CDR3 is TGTGCCAGCAGTGAATACAGGGGAAATAATTCACCCCTCCACTTT.

The table lists this clonotype with a few counts. This chain links TRBV12-3 or TRBV12-4 with TRBJ2-1; 12 positions agree with TRBD1. This CDR3 is 14 amino acids long. J gave up 10 bases and V 7 bases, and 8 bases lay outside the gene matches. As DNA, the CDR3 is TGTGCCAGCACCCAGAGGGACAGGGGGCGCGAGCAGTTCTTC. It is translated as CASTQRDRGREQFF.

The V call is TRBV6-2 or TRBV6-3, the J call TRBJ2-5, with TRBD2 matching over 13 bases. Germline values: CDR1 MNHEY, CDR2 SVGEGT. This CDR3 has 22 amino acids. Losses at the gene ends were 0 bases for V and 0 bases for J; bases not matched to a gene: 16. The CDR3 loop is CASSYSWGRRGLAGIYQETQYF. The CDR3 DNA sequence: TGTGCCAGCAGTTACTCGTGGGGTCGTCGGGGACTAGCGGGAATTTACCAAGAGACCCAGTACTTC.

This clonotype was seen repeatedly, ten times or more. The chain combines TRBV11-3 with TRBJ2-3; 8 bases line up with TRBD2. CDR1 is SGHNT and CDR2 is YENEEA in the germline V gene. The CDR3 loop spans 15 amino acids. J gave up 6 bases and V 3 bases, and 8 bases lay outside the gene matches. The chain's CDR3 is CASSLDSGAGDTQYF. In nucleotides, the CDR3 is TGTGCCAGCAGCTTGGATAGCGGGGCGGGGGATACGCAGTATTTT.

V is TRBV25-1 and J is TRBJ2-5; 14 bases fit TRBD2. V lost 7 bases and J lost 2; bases outside the gene matches: 18. CDR3 length equals 20 residues. The germline V gene has CDR1 MGHDK and CDR2 SYGVNS. CDR3 sequence (DNA): TGTGCCAGCAAGAGGACGGGGGGGACTAGCGGGGGAGCTTTTCAAGAGACCCAGTACTTC. Protein: CASKRTGGTSGGAFQETQYF.

This clonotype came up many times. The chain couples TRBV7-2 to TRBJ2-1, with a tentative D call TRBD2 (6 bases). V was clipped by 2 bases and J by 8 bases, with 13 bases between them. CDR1 and CDR2 from the germline V gene are SGHTA and FQGNSA. The CDR3 is 14 amino acids. The CDR3 DNA reads as TGTGCCAGCAGCTTATTGGCGCCGGGGGATGAGCAGTTCTTC. Translation gives CASSLLAPGDEQFF.

The genes are TRBV7-3 and TRBJ2-1; 11 bases are shared with TRBD2. This CDR3 spans 16 amino acids. Germline V gene sequence: CDR1 SGHTA, CDR2 FQGTGA. With 4 bases clipped from V and 4 bases from J, the junction kept 6 bases outside the gene matches. The CDR3, as DNA: TGTGCCAGCAGCTCCTCCGGACTAGCGGGTTACAATGAGCAGTTCTTC. Encoded protein: CASSSSGLAGYNEQFF.

V is TRBV3-1 and J is TRBJ2-4; D may be TRBD1 (6 bases). V dropped 0 bases and J dropped 13 bases, with 7 bases sitting between them. Germline assignment: CDR1 LGHDT and CDR2 YNNKEL (reference sequence). The CDR3 is 11 residues long. CDR3 in amino acids: CASSQEGAQYF. For the CDR3, the DNA is TGTGCCAGCAGCCAAGAGGGGGCACAGTACTTC.

This clonotype was seen more than once but under ten times. The CDR3 loop reads CAIKDRAYGYTF. Here the CDR3 DNA reads TGTGCCATCAAGGACAGAGCCTATGGCTACACCTTC. The gene calls are TRBV10-3 and TRBJ1-2; tentative D call: TRBD1 (6 bases). Germline V gene data show CDR1 as ENHRY and CDR2 as SYGVKD. Between the trimmed V and J ends, which lost 7 bases and 4 bases, there was a span of 10 bases. This CDR3 contains 12 residues.

This clonotype was observed at least ten times. The rearrangement joins TRBV29-1 to TRBJ2-2; D is unclear. Per germline, CDR1 SQVTM and CDR2 ANQGSEA. CDR3 length equals 11 residues. Between the trimmed V and J ends, which lost 6 bases and 4 bases, there was a span of 6 bases. The CDR3 DNA reads as TGCAGCGTGGTGGCCACCGGGGAGCTGTTTTTT. It encodes CSVVATGELFF.

This clonotype was seen a few times. The chain uses TRBV25-1 and TRBJ2-7; 8 bases are a match to TRBD1. Trimming at V came to 1 base and at J to 3 bases, leaving 5 bases not matched to a gene. CDR1 MGHDK and CDR2 SYGVNS come from the germline V gene. The length of the CDR3 is 15 residues. This chain's CDR3 is CASSELGTGNYEQYF. In DNA form, the CDR3 reads TGTGCCAGCAGTGAATTAGGGACAGGTAACTACGAGCAGTACTTC.

The rearrangement joins TRBV4-1 to TRBJ1-5; tentative D call: TRBD1 (5 bases). Per the germline V gene, CDR1 is MGHRA and CDR2 is YSYEKL. V lost 0 bases, J lost 8 bases, and 14 bases lay in between. The CDR3 runs to 15 residues. CDR3 sequence: CASSQDRLQDKPQHF. The DNA for the CDR3 is TGCGCCAGCAGCCAAGATAGGTTACAGGACAAGCCCCAGCATTTT.

V usage is TRBV20-1 and J usage is TRBJ2-3; 7 bases align to TRBD1. CDR1 and CDR2 from the germline V gene are DFQATT and SNEGSKA (reference sequence). Trimming cost V 2 bases and J 4 bases; bases outside gene matches: 0. This CDR3 contains 12 residues. CDR3 protein: CSARQGADTQYF. The DNA of the CDR3 is TGCAGTGCTAGACAGGGGGCAGATACGCAGTATTTT.

There are a few counts of this clonotype. This chain links TRBV4-3 with TRBJ1-2; D gene ambiguous. The germline V gene encodes CDR1 LGHNA and CDR2 YSLEER. The CDR3 contains 17 residues. V was clipped by 0 bases and J by 3 bases, with 17 bases between them. The CDR3 DNA sequence: TGCGCCAGCAGCCAAGATCGCTTAAGCCCTAGAGACTATGGCTACACCTTC. Its protein is CASSQDRLSPRDYGYTF.

The chain links TRBV6-2 or TRBV6-3 to TRBJ2-1; D unresolved. The CDR3 covers 15 residues. V dropped 2 bases and J dropped 0 bases, with 8 bases sitting between them. Germline-derived CDR1 and CDR2 are MNHEY and SVGEGT. CDR3: CASSYVADSYNEQFF. DNA of the CDR3: TGTGCCAGCAGTTACGTCGCGGACTCCTACAATGAGCAGTTCTTC.

This clonotype was counted between two and nine times. The chain carries TRBV7-8 and TRBJ1-2, with TRBD1 matching 9 bases. After removal of 0 bases from V and 5 bases from J, the junction contained 7 bases not matched to a gene. The V gene's germline CDR1 is SGHVS and CDR2 FQNEAQ. The CDR3 has 16 residues. DNA of the CDR3: TGTGCCAGCAGCTTAGCAGTTACAGGGGGCCGATATGGCTACACCTTC. Translated: CASSLAVTGGRYGYTF.

This clonotype was detected ten times or more. This chain joins TRBV7-2 and TRBJ1-2; TRBD1 matches at 7 bases. J gave up 4 bases and V 3 bases, and 2 bases lay outside the gene matches. CDR1 and CDR2 from the germline V gene are SGHTA and FQGNSA. The CDR3 spans 13 residues. CDR3 in DNA: TGTGCCAGCAGCTTCACAGGGGCCTATGGCTACACCTTC. Its protein product is CASSFTGAYGYTF.

The J gene is TRBJ2-5, the V gene TRBV18; 12 bases are shared with TRBD2. The CDR3 is made up of 16 amino acids. Germline assignment: CDR1 KGHSH and CDR2 LQKENI. V was pared by 2 bases and J by 4 bases, with 5 bases of the junction left unmatched. CDR3 DNA: TGTGCCAGCTCACCAAATCCGGGACTAGCGGGAGAGACCCAGTACTTC. Its translation is CASSPNPGLAGETQYF.